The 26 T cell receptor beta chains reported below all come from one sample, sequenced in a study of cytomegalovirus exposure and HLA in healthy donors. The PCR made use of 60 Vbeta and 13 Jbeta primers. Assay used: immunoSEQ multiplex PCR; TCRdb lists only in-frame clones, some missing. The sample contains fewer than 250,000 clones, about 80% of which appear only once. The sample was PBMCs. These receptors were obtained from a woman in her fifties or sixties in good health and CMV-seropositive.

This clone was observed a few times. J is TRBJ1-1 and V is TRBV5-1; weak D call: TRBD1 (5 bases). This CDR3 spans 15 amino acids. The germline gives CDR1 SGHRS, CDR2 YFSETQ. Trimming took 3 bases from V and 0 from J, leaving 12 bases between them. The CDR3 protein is CASSSRQNMNTEAFF. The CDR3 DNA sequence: TGCGCCAGCAGCTCAAGACAGAACATGAACACTGAAGCTTTCTTT.

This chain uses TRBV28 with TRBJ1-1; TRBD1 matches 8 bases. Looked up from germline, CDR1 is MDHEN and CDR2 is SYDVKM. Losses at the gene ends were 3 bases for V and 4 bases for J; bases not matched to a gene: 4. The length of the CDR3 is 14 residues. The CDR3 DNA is TGTGCCAGCAGTTTGCAGGGGGCGATCACTGAAGCTTTCTTT. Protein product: CASSLQGAITEAFF. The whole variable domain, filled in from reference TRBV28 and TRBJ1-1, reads DVKVTQSSRYLVKRTGEKVFLECVQDMDHENMFWYRQDPGLGLRLIYFSYDVKMKEKGDIPEGYSVSREKKERFSLILESASTNQTSMYLCASSLQGAITEAFFGQGTRLTVV.

As DNA, the CDR3 is TGTGCCAGCAGCTTCGGGGGGCGAGAGACTGAAGCTTTCTTT. It codes for CASSFGGRETEAFF. The chain couples TRBV7-2 to TRBJ1-1; TRBD1 might be the D (6 bases). V lost 3 bases and J lost 5, with 13 bases in between. CDR1 and CDR2 (germline): SGHTA, FQGNSA. CDR3 length equals 14 residues.

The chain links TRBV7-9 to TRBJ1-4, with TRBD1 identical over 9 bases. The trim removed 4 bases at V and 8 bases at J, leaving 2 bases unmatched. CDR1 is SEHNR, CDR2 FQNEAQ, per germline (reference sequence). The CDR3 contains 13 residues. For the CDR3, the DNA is TGTGCCAGCAGCTGGACAGGGGCAGAAAAACTGTTTTTT. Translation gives CASSWTGAEKLFF.

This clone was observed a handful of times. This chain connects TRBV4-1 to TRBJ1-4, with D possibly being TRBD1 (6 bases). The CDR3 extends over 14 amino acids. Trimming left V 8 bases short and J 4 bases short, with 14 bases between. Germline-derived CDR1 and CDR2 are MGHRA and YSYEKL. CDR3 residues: CASGRSQGNEKLFF. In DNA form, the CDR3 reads TGCGCCAGCGGACGATCACAGGGTAATGAAAAACTGTTTTTT.

Here the CDR3 reads CASSPWTGDLNTEAFF. In DNA form, the CDR3 reads TGTGCCAGCTCACCCTGGACAGGAGACTTGAACACTGAAGCTTTCTTT. The rearrangement uses TRBV18 and TRBJ1-1; 7 bases agree with TRBD1. Per germline, CDR1 KGHSH and CDR2 LQKENI. The CDR3 consists of 16 residues. With 3 bases clipped from V and 0 bases from J, the junction kept 7 bases outside the gene matches.

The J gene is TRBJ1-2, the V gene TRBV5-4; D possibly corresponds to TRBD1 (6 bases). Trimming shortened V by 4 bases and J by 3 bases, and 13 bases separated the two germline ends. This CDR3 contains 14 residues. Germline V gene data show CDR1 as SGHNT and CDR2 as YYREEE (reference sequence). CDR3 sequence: CASSAGEGDYGYTF. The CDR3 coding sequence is TGTGCCAGCAGCGCCGGGGAGGGGGACTATGGCTACACCTTC.

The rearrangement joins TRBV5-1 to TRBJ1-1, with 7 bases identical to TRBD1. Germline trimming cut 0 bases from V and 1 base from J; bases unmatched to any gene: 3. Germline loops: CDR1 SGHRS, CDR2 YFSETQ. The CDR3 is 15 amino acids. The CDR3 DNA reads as TGCGCCAGCAGCTTGGTCCAGGGGGAGAACACTGAAGCTTTCTTT. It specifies CASSLVQGENTEAFF. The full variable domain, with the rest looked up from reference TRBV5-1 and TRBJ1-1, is KAGVTQTPRYLIKTRGQQVTLSCSPISGHRSVSWYQQTPGQGLQFLFEYFSETQRNKGNFPGRFSGRQFSNSRSEMNVSTLELGDSALYLCASSLVQGENTEAFFGQGTRLTVV.

This chain's CDR3 is CAISDKGTVYNEQFF. For the CDR3, the DNA is TGTGCCATCAGTGACAAGGGGACAGTCTACAATGAGCAGTTCTTC. This rearrangement joins TRBV10-3 to TRBJ2-1, with 7 bases matching TRBD1. Losses at the gene ends were 3 bases for V and 3 bases for J; bases not matched to a gene: 5. This CDR3 spans 15 amino acids. Germline CDR1 reads ENHRY; CDR2 reads SYGVKD.

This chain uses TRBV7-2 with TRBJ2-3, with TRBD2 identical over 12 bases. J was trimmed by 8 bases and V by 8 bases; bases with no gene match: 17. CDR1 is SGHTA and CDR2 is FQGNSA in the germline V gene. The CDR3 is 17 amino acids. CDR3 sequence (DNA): TGTGCCAGCGGCCTCGTGGTTCTAGCGGGGGGGCCGGGTACGCAGTATTTT. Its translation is CASGLVVLAGGPGTQYF. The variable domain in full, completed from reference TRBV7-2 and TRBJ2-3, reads GAGVSQSPSNKVTEKGKDVELRCDPISGHTALYWYRQSLGQGLEFLIYFQGNSAPDKSGLPSDRFSAERTGGSVSTLTIQRTQQEDSAVYLCASGLVVLAGGPGTQYFGPGTRLTVL.

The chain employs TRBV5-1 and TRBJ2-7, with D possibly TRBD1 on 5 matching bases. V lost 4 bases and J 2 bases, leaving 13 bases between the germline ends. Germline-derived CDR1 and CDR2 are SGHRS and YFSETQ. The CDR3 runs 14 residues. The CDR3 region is CASSPLGQPYEQYF. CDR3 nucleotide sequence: TGCGCCAGCAGCCCCCTAGGACAACCCTACGAGCAGTACTTC.

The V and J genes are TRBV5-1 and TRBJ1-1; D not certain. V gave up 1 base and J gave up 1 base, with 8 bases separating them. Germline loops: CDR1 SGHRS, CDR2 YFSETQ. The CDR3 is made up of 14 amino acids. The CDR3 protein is CASSLSAGNTEAFF. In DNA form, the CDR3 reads TGCGCCAGCAGCTTGTCAGCAGGGAACACTGAAGCTTTCTTT.

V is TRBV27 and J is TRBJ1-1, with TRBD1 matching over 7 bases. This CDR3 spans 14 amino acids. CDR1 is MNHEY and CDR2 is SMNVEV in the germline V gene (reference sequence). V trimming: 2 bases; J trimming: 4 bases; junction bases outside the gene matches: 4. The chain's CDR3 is CASSLEGAGTEAFF. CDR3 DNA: TGTGCCAGCAGTTTAGAGGGGGCCGGCACTGAAGCTTTCTTT.

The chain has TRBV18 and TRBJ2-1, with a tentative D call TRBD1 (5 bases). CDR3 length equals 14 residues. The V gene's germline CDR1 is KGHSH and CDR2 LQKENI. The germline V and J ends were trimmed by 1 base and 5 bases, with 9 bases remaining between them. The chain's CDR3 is CASSPQQENNEQFF. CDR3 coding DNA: TGTGCCAGCTCACCACAACAGGAGAACAATGAGCAGTTCTTC. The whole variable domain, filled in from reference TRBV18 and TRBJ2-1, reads NAGVMQNPRHLVRRRGQEARLRCSPMKGHSHVYWYRQLPEEGLKFMVYLQKENIIDESGMPKERFSAEFPKEGPSILRIQQVVRGDSAAYFCASSPQQENNEQFFGPGTRLTVL.

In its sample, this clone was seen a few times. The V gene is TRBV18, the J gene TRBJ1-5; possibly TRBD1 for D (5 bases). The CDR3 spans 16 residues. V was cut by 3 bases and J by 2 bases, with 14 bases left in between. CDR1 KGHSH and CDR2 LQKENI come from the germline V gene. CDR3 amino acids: CASSPQGDRGNQPQHF. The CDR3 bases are TGTGCCAGCTCACCCCAAGGGGATAGGGGCAATCAGCCCCAGCATTTT.

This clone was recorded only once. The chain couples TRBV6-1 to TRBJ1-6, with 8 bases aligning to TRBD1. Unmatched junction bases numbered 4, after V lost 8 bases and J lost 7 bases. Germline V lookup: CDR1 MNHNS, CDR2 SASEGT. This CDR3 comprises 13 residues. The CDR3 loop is CASLRTGNSPLHF. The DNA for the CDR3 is TGTGCCAGCCTTAGGACAGGGAATTCACCCCTCCACTTT.

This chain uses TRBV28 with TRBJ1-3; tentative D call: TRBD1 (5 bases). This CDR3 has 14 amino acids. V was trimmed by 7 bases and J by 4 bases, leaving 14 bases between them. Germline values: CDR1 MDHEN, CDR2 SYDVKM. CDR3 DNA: TGTGCCAGCACCCTAGGAGGGGTGGGAAACACCATATATTTT. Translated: CASTLGGVGNTIYF.

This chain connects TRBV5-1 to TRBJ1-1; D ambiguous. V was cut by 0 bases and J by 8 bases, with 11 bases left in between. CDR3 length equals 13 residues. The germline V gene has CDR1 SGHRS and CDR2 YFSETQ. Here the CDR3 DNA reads TGCGCCAGCAGCTTGGAACACTACAAAGAAGCTTTCTTT. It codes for CASSLEHYKEAFF.

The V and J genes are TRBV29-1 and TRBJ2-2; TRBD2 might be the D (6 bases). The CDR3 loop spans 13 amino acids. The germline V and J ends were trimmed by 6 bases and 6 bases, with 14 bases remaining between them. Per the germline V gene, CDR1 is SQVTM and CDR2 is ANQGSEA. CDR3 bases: TGCAGCGTGTCCCTCCCGGGGGCCGGGGAGCTGTTTTTT. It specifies CSVSLPGAGELFF.

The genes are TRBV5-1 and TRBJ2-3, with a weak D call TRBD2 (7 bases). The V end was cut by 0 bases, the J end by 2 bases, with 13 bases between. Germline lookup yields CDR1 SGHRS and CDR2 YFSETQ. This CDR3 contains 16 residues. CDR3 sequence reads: CASSLVRGAFTDTQYF. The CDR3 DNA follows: TGCGCCAGCAGCTTGGTACGGGGGGCTTTCACAGATACGCAGTATTTT.

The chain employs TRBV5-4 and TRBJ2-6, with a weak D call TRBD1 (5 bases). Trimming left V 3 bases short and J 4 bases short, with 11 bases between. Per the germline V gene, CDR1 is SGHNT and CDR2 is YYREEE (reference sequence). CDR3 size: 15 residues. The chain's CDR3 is CASSSPGRGANVLTF. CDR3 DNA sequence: TGTGCCAGCAGCTCCCCAGGGCGAGGGGCCAACGTCCTGACTTTC.

The CDR3 DNA sequence: TGTGCCAGCAGTTTATATCGGGGAGGGTCGGTCTCCTACGAGCAGTACTTC. Protein sequence: CASSLYRGGSVSYEQYF. V gene TRBV28 combines with J gene TRBJ2-7; the match to TRBD2 covers 7 bases. CDR1 and CDR2 from the germline V gene are MDHEN and SYDVKM. V was clipped by 1 base and J by 0 bases; unmatched bases: 9. CDR3 length: 17 residues.

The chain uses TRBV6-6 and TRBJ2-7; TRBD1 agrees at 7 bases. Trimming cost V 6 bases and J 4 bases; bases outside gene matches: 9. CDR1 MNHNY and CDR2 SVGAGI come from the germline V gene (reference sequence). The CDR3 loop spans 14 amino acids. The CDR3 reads CASRRGQADYEQYF. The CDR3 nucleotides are TGTGCCAGCAGGCGCGGACAGGCCGATTACGAGCAGTACTTC.

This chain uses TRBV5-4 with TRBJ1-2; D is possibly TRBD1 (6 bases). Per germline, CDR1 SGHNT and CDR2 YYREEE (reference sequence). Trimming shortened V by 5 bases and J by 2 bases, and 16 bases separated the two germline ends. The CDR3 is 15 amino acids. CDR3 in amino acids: CASSSRPGTNYGYTF. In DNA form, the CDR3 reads TGTGCCAGCAGTTCGCGACCCGGGACAAACTATGGCTACACCTTC.

CDR3 protein: CASSATGAHEQFF. The CDR3 bases are TGTGCCAGCTCAGCAACAGGGGCCCATGAGCAGTTCTTC. The rearrangement links TRBV18 to TRBJ2-1; 7 bases fit TRBD1. CDR1 and CDR2 from the germline V gene are KGHSH and LQKENI. Trimming removed 5 bases from V and 8 bases from J; junction bases left unmatched: 6. This CDR3 contains 13 residues.

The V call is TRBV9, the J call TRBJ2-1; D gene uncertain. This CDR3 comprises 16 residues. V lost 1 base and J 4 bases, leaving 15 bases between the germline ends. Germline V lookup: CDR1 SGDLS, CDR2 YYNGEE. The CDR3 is CASSVLAETFYNEQFF. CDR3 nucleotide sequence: TGTGCCAGCAGCGTACTGGCAGAAACGTTTTACAATGAGCAGTTCTTC.